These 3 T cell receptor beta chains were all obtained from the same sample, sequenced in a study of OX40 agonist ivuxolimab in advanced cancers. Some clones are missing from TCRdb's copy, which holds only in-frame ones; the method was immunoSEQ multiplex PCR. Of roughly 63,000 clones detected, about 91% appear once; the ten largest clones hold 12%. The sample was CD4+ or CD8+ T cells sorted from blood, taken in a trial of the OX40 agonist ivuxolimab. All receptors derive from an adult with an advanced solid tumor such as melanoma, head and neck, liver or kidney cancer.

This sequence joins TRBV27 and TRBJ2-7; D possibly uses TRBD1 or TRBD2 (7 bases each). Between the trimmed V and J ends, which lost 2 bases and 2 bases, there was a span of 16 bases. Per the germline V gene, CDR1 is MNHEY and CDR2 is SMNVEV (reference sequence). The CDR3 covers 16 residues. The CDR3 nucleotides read TGTGCCAGCAGTTTACTTGGCAGGGGGGGACCCTACGAGCAGTACTTC. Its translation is CASSLLGRGGPYEQYF.

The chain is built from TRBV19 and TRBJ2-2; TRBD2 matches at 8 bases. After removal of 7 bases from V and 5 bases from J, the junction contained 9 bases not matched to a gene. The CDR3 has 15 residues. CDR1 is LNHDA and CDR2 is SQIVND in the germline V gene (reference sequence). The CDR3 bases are TGTGCCAGTACGGGGAGCGGGGGTCGTACCGGGGAGCTGTTTTTT. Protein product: CASTGSGGRTGELFF.

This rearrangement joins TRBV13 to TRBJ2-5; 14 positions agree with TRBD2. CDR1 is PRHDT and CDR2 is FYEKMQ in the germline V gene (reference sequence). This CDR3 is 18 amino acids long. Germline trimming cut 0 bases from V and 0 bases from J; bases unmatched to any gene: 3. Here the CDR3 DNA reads TGTGCCAGCAGCTTAGGCTTGACTAGCGGGGGGGACCAAGAGACCCAGTACTTC. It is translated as CASSLGLTSGGDQETQYF.